The present T cell receptor (beta chain) was sequenced within a study of early T cells in non-severe SARS-CoV-2 infection. Study at large: The authors sequenced bulk RNA from unsorted whole blood, leaving chains unpaired. Study results and caveats: Using VDJdb, the matching emphasized anti-spike CD8 responses while missing private and CD4 specificities.

With V trimmed by 1 base and J by 2 bases, 1 base remained unmatched. Germline assignment: CDR1 SQVTM and CDR2 ANQGSEA. The CDR3 runs 16 residues. Notes on this clonotype: Its specificity is not known.

Individual cDNA molecules carried attached unique molecular identifiers. In TCRdb, the 5' RACE reads were re-called with MiXCR into one record per CDR3 protein. The sample holds tens of thousands of distinct CDR3 sequences; more than 5.5% are singletons and the top ten take roughly 4.5%. This chain joins TRBV29-1 and TRBJ2-3; 15 bases line up with TRBD2. Sequencing was performed on whole blood. The sequence came from an adult who was a healthcare worker with PCR-confirmed SARS-CoV-2 infection or an uninfected control (not recorded which). The CDR3 sequence is CSVEGTSGRATDTQYF. The CDR3 nucleotides are TGCAGCGTTGAAGGGACTAGCGGGAGGGCCACAGATACGCAGTATTTT.